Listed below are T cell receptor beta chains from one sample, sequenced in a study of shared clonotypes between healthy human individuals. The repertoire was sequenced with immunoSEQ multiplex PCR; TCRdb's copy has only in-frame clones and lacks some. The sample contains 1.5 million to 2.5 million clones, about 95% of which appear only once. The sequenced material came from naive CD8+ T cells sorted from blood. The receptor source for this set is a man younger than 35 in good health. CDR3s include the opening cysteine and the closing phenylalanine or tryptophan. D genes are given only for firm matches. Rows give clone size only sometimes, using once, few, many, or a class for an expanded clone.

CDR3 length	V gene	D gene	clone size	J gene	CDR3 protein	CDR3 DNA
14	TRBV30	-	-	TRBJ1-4	CAWSGAGVWEKLFF	TGTGCCTGGAGTGGAGCGGGGGTTTGGGAAAAACTGTTTTTT
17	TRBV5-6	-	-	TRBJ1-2	CASSGISDRTTGDGYTF	TGTGCCAGCAGCGGTATATCAGACAGGACCACCGGGGATGGCTACACCTTC
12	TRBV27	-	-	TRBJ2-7	CASSSVSYEQYF	TGTGCCAGCAGTTCTGTCTCCTACGAGCAGTACTTC
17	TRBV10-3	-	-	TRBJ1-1	CAISGDSNREGNTEAFF	TGTGCCATCAGTGGGGACTCGAACAGGGAAGGTAACACTGAAGCTTTCTTT
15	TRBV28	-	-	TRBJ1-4	CASSPLGPTGHLTFF	TGTGCCAGCAGTCCCCTGGGGCCTACAGGCCACTTAACGTTTTTT
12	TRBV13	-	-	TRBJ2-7	CASSLLGGEQYF	TGTGCCAGCAGCCTCCTGGGGGGAGAGCAGTACTTC
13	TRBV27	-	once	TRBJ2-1	CASSLSKVNEQFF	TGTGCCAGCAGTTTATCGAAAGTCAATGAGCAGTTCTTC
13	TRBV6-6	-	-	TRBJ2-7	CASSYGAYYEQYF	TGTGCCAGCAGTTACGGCGCATACTACGAGCAGTACTTC
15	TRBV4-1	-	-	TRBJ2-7	CASSHTPGPYYEQYF	TGCGCCAGCAGCCATACTCCGGGGCCTTATTACGAGCAGTACTTC
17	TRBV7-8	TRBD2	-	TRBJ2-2	CASSLGLAGENTGELFF	TGTGCCAGCAGCTTAGGGCTAGCGGGAGAAAACACCGGGGAGCTGTTTTTT
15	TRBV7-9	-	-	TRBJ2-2	CASSSPLQGPGELFF	TGTGCCAGCAGCTCCCCCCTACAGGGACCCGGGGAGCTGTTTTTT
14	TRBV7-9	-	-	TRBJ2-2	CASSPRLGTGELFF	TGTGCCAGCAGCCCCCGCTTGGGAACCGGGGAGCTGTTTTTT
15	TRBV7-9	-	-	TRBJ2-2	CASSSTEGNTGELFF	TGTGCCAGCAGCTCGACAGAGGGTAACACCGGGGAGCTGTTTTTT
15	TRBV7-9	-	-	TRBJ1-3	CASSLVQGTGNTIYF	TGTGCCAGCAGCTTAGTCCAGGGGACTGGAAACACCATATATTTT
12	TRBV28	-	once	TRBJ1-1	CASSLAGSEAFF	TGTGCCAGCAGTTTGGCCGGCTCTGAAGCTTTCTTT
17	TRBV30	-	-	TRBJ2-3	CAWSWGVAEQSTDTQYF	TGTGCCTGGAGCTGGGGGGTAGCGGAGCAAAGCACAGATACGCAGTATTTT
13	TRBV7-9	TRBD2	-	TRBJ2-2	CALSGENTGELFF	TGTGCCTTAAGCGGGGAGAACACCGGGGAGCTGTTTTTT
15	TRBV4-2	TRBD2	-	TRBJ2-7	CASSPEVSGVYEQYF	TGTGCCAGCAGCCCGGAGGTTAGCGGGGTCTACGAGCAGTACTTC